This record covers a single T cell receptor beta chain. Its antigen is not known. There are 18 residues in the CDR3. The J segment lost 3 bases and the V segment lost 0 bases, leaving 11 bases of the junction unmatched. Germline-derived CDR1 and CDR2 are SGDLS and YYNGEE. Primers included in the PCR were 60 Vbeta and 13 Jbeta primers. Assay used: immunoSEQ multiplex PCR; TCRdb lists only in-frame clones, some missing. Of 170,000 or so clones in the sample, 77% were seen once. Healthy people donating bone marrow made up the donors. This specimen comes from a study of cytomegalovirus exposure and HLA in healthy donors. Study results and limitations: The listing of fewer than 200 TCR beta chains classed them as cytomegalovirus-associated. Earlier results showed most TCR beta V segments being productive about 90% or about 30% of the time. In a later analysis, at a false discovery rate of 0.05, 15,000 to 20,000 TCR beta sequences matched HLA alleles.

The chain recombines TRBV9 with TRBJ1-1; 10 bases align to TRBD1. Sample: PBMCs. This clonotype originated in a woman in her thirties in good health and CMV-seronegative. The CDR3 reads CASSVGGQGWAPDTEAFF. DNA of the CDR3: TGTGCCAGCAGCGTAGGGGGACAGGGGTGGGCACCTGACACTGAAGCTTTCTTT.